One and the same sample provided the 20 T cell receptor beta chains below, sequenced in a study of control samples from healthy donors and cancer patients. Profiling relied on immunoSEQ multiplex PCR, and the TCRdb table lists in-frame clones only, not all of them. The sample carries around 30,000 clones, 86% recorded once. The sample was PBMCs. These receptors were obtained from a woman in her thirties or forties with lung cancer.

V usage is TRBV19 and J usage is TRBJ2-3, with D uncertain. V lost 2 bases, J lost 5 bases, and 8 bases lay in between. The V gene's germline CDR1 is LNHDA and CDR2 SQIVND (reference sequence). This CDR3 has 13 residues. The CDR3 sequence is CASSIITRDTQYF. The CDR3, as DNA: TGTGCCAGTAGTATAATAACGAGAGATACGCAGTATTTT.

Concerning this clone: One end of the junction is discordant with germline, which a read error may explain. The chain links TRBV6-1 to TRBJ1-3; TRBD1 matches 7 bases. There are 14 residues in the CDR3. CDR1 MNHNS and CDR2 SASEGT come from the germline V gene. Here the CDR3 reads CASSEGGSTGNSQF. The CDR3 bases are TGTGCCAGCAGTGAAGGGGGTTCGACAGGGAATAGCCAATTT.

This clone appeared once. J is TRBJ2-7 and V is TRBV12-3 or TRBV12-4; no clear D. This CDR3 has 11 residues. Between the trimmed V and J ends, which lost 3 bases and 7 bases, there was a span of 7 bases. CDR3 sequence reads: CASSLLGEQYF. The CDR3 coding sequence is TGTGCCAGCAGTTTGCTGGGAGAGCAGTACTTC.

The genes are TRBV28 and TRBJ2-3; 12 bases fit TRBD2. This CDR3 contains 19 residues. V dropped 3 bases and J dropped 6; count of bases not matched to a gene: 16. Germline V gives CDR1 MDHEN, CDR2 SYDVKM. CDR3 sequence: CASSLVASGGAGSPDTQYF. DNA for the CDR3: TGTGCCAGCAGTTTGGTCGCTAGCGGGGGGGCGGGCTCTCCCGATACGCAGTATTTT.

The genes are TRBV19 and TRBJ2-5; possibly TRBD1 for D (6 bases). The CDR3 runs to 15 residues. Trimming removed 3 bases at V and 5 bases at J, with 16 bases between. Per germline, CDR1 LNHDA and CDR2 SQIVND (reference sequence). In DNA form, the CDR3 reads TGTGCCAGTAGTATTAAGGGGTCAGGGGTCGAGACCCAGTACTTC. Encoded protein: CASSIKGSGVETQYF.

The chain carries TRBV7-9 and TRBJ1-2, with a tentative D call TRBD1 (5 bases). Trimming removed 5 bases from V and 0 bases from J, with 13 bases in between. CDR1 and CDR2 (germline): SEHNR, FQNEAQ (reference sequence). The CDR3 extends over 15 amino acids. In DNA form, the CDR3 reads TGTGCCAGCAGCCCCCCCCGGGACTCTAACTATGGCTACACCTTC. Protein: CASSPPRDSNYGYTF.

This chain links TRBV18 with TRBJ1-2; D perhaps matches TRBD1 (5 bases). CDR3 length: 15 amino acids. Germline V gives CDR1 KGHSH, CDR2 LQKENI. V lost 3 bases to trimming and J lost 8 bases, with 19 bases between them. The CDR3 protein is CASSPDTEGREGYTF. CDR3 bases: TGTGCCAGCTCACCGGATACGGAGGGGCGTGAGGGCTACACCTTC.

The chain links TRBV9 to TRBJ1-3; D might be TRBD1 (6 bases). The germline gives CDR1 SGDLS, CDR2 YYNGEE. The V end lost 4 bases, the J end lost 3 bases, and 11 bases lay between the germline ends. The CDR3 spans 14 residues. This chain's CDR3 is CASSPEGGGNTIYF. The CDR3 nucleotides read TGTGCCAGCAGCCCCGAAGGGGGTGGAAACACCATATATTTT. Filled out from reference TRBV9 and TRBJ1-3, the complete variable domain reads DSGVTQTPKHLITATGQRVTLRCSPRSGDLSVYWYQQSLDQGLQFLIQYYNGEERAKGNILERFSAQQFPDLHSELNLSSLELGDSALYFCASSPEGGGNTIYFGEGSWLTVV.

This chain joins TRBV5-1 and TRBJ2-1; D is unresolved. The germline gives CDR1 SGHRS, CDR2 YFSETQ. The V and J ends lost 4 bases and 0 bases respectively, with 8 bases between them. The CDR3 sequence is 14 residues long. CDR3 region: CASSRSSSYNEQFF. In DNA, the CDR3 is TGCGCCAGCAGCAGGTCAAGCTCCTACAATGAGCAGTTCTTC. The full variable domain, in which reference TRBV5-1 and TRBJ2-1 provide the parts outside the CDR3, is KAGVTQTPRYLIKTRGQQVTLSCSPISGHRSVSWYQQTPGQGLQFLFEYFSETQRNKGNFPGRFSGRQFSNSRSEMNVSTLELGDSALYLCASSRSSSYNEQFFGPGTRLTVL.

The chain has TRBV27 and TRBJ1-2; 10 bases align to TRBD1. CDR3 length: 17 amino acids. V lost 0 bases and J lost 3; bases outside the gene matches: 7. Looked up from germline, CDR1 is MNHEY and CDR2 is SMNVEV (reference sequence). This CDR3 is CASSLSMDRGMYYGYTF. CDR3 nucleotide sequence: TGTGCCAGCAGTTTATCGATGGACAGGGGGATGTACTATGGCTACACCTTC.

The chain links TRBV11-2 to TRBJ2-7, with D hard to call. V lost 5 bases and J lost 4, with 12 bases in between. The CDR3 has 13 amino acids. Germline CDR1 is SGHAT and CDR2 is FQNNGV. The CDR3 DNA follows: TGTGCCAGCAGCCTCAGCCCTCAGTACGAGCAGTACTTC. Translated: CASSLSPQYEQYF.

This clone showed up just once. The V gene is TRBV7-9, the J gene TRBJ1-1; D possibly corresponds to TRBD1 (5 bases). This CDR3 comprises 15 residues. Germline loops: CDR1 SEHNR, CDR2 FQNEAQ (reference sequence). Trimming stripped 5 bases from V and 2 bases from J, with 15 bases between. DNA for the CDR3: TGTGCCAGCAGCCTACTTGTGGGGGATAACACTGAAGCTTTCTTT. This codes for CASSLLVGDNTEAFF.

The gene calls are TRBV14 and TRBJ1-2, with a tentative D call TRBD1 (5 bases). The CDR3 is 15 amino acids. Trimming took off 4 bases at V and 4 bases at J, with 16 bases between the two ends. Germline CDR1 is SGHDN and CDR2 is FVKESK. CDR3 residues: CASSPSGAELYGYTF. The CDR3 region has the DNA TGTGCCAGCAGCCCCTCCGGGGCGGAGCTCTATGGCTACACCTTC.

The CDR3, as DNA: TGTGCCAGCAGTGGGACAGGGCTCCTTTACCAAGAGACCCAGTACTTC. Protein: CASSGTGLLYQETQYF. The chain links TRBV25-1 to TRBJ2-5; 8 positions agree with TRBD1. In germline, CDR1 is MGHDK, CDR2 SYGVNS. The CDR3 covers 16 residues. V trimming: 4 bases; J trimming: 0 bases; junction bases outside the gene matches: 7.

This sequence joins TRBV12-3 or TRBV12-4 and TRBJ1-1; tentative D call: TRBD1 (5 bases). The CDR3 contains 13 residues. The ends were cut back, 5 bases at V and 6 bases at J, with 13 bases in the middle. The CDR3 region has the DNA TGTGCCAGCAGTCGCCAGAGCAGGGCTGAAGCTTTCTTT. As protein: CASSRQSRAEAFF.

The V and J genes are TRBV6-6 and TRBJ2-5, with TRBD2 matching over 7 bases. The CDR3 has 14 residues. Germline trimming cut 5 bases from V and 5 bases from J; bases unmatched to any gene: 8. From germline, CDR1 is MNHNY and CDR2 SVGAGI (reference sequence). This CDR3 reads CASSQAAGFETQYF. CDR3 coding DNA: TGTGCCAGCAGTCAAGCAGCGGGGTTTGAGACCCAGTACTTC.

The chain links TRBV30 to TRBJ2-5; 10 bases fit TRBD1. This CDR3 region has 13 residues. In germline, CDR1 is GTSNPN, CDR2 SVGIG (reference sequence). Trimming cost V 3 bases and J 9 bases; bases outside gene matches: 7. The CDR3 DNA reads as TGTGCCTGGAGAGGGACAGGGGCCATGGCCCAGTACTTC. Translation gives CAWRGTGAMAQYF.

The chain employs TRBV7-3 and TRBJ2-2; maybe TRBD2 (6 bases). The germline V gene encodes CDR1 SGHTA and CDR2 FQGTGA. V lost 2 bases to trimming and J lost 0 bases, with 13 bases between them. The CDR3 is 17 residues long. In nucleotides, the CDR3 is TGTGCCAGCAGCTTAGCCTGGGGCGGGGCGAACACCGGGGAGCTGTTTTTT. Encoded protein: CASSLAWGGANTGELFF.

The gene calls are TRBV15 and TRBJ1-2; possible D gene TRBD1, 5 bases. The CDR3 runs to 12 residues. Per the germline V gene, CDR1 is LNHNV and CDR2 is YYDKDF (reference sequence). V lost 1 base to trimming and J lost 8 bases, with 8 bases between them. CDR3 protein: CATSRAGDGYTF. CDR3 sequence (DNA): TGTGCCACCAGCAGAGCGGGGGACGGCTACACCTTC.

This chain connects TRBV13 to TRBJ1-1; tentative D call: TRBD1 (5 bases). The V gene lost 0 bases and the J gene lost 3 bases, with 14 bases spanning the gap. CDR3 length: 16 amino acids. Germline values: CDR1 PRHDT, CDR2 FYEKMQ (reference sequence). DNA for the CDR3: TGTGCCAGCAGCTTAGGCTACGCCCCACAGGACACTGAAGCTTTCTTT. Translation gives CASSLGYAPQDTEAFF.